Below, one T cell receptor (beta chain) is given with its context. This CDR3 is 15 amino acids long. The junction had 2 bases not matched to a gene; V was cut back by 6 bases and J by 0 bases. This entry is derived from a study of T cell repertoires in cytomegalovirus infection. TCRdb re-called the reads through MiXCR, storing one row per CDR3 protein. The table has around 240,000 distinct CDR3 sequences, roughly 22% seen once; the top ten hold 18%. This chain connects TRBV12-3 or TRBV12-4 to TRBJ2-3, with 11 bases matching TRBD2. The clonotype was recovered from a human donor in good health (CMV status not recorded). Some clones in this sample may be carry-over from other donors' samples. Sequencing was done on a sample of CD8+ T cells from PBMCs. CDR3 sequence: CASRIAGGSTDTQYF. The CDR3 DNA reads as TGTGCCAGCAGAATAGCGGGGGGGAGCACAGATACGCAGTATTTT.